Following are 13 T cell receptor beta chains from one sample sequenced in a study of cytomegalovirus exposure and HLA in healthy donors. PCR involved 60 Vbeta and 13 Jbeta primers. TCRdb's table, derived via immunoSEQ multiplex PCR, lists solely in-frame clones and lacks some. The sample is made up of 75,000 to 85,000 clones, and the top ten hold 3.5% to 4% of it. Material for sequencing was PBMCs. The receptor set was obtained from a man between 18 and 35 years old in good health and CMV-seropositive.

The chain carries TRBV6-4 and TRBJ2-3; TRBD2 matches 8 bases. Germline V gene sequence: CDR1 MRHNA, CDR2 SNTAGT. The V gene end was trimmed by 3 bases and the J gene end by 1 base; junction bases not matched to a gene: 0. This CDR3 has 14 amino acids. CDR3 sequence: CASSERGGTDTQYF. DNA for the CDR3: TGTGCCAGCAGTGAGCGGGGGGGCACAGATACGCAGTATTTT.

The chain combines TRBV6-1 with TRBJ2-5, with D possibly TRBD2 on 6 matching bases. Germline lookup yields CDR1 MNHNS and CDR2 SASEGT. The CDR3 length is 12 residues. Trimming stripped 3 bases from V and 6 bases from J, with 8 bases between. CDR3 sequence reads: CASSDGGKTQYF. The CDR3 bases are TGTGCCAGCAGTGATGGCGGGAAGACCCAGTACTTC.

This chain joins TRBV5-4 and TRBJ1-1, with a weak D call TRBD1 (6 bases). CDR3 length equals 14 residues. CDR1 SGHNT and CDR2 YYREEE come from the germline V gene (reference sequence). Between the trimmed V and J ends, which lost 4 bases and 0 bases, there was a span of 10 bases. Here the CDR3 reads CASSVGQMNTEAFF. Written as DNA, the CDR3 is TGTGCCAGCAGCGTCGGACAGATGAACACTGAAGCTTTCTTT.

CDR3 loop: CASSPLQGAEVHEQYF. The DNA for the CDR3 is TGTGCCAGCAGCCCCCTACAGGGGGCAGAGGTTCACGAGCAGTACTTC. This chain connects TRBV7-9 to TRBJ2-7, with 9 positions matching TRBD1. V was clipped by 5 bases and J by 5 bases; unmatched bases: 13. The CDR3 extends over 16 amino acids. Germline loops: CDR1 SEHNR, CDR2 FQNEAQ (reference sequence).

The V call is TRBV18, the J call TRBJ2-7; D gene ambiguous. Per germline, CDR1 KGHSH and CDR2 LQKENI. CDR3 size: 14 residues. V lost 3 bases, J lost 0 bases, and 9 bases lay in between. CDR3 region: CASSPNSLSYEQYF. CDR3 sequence (DNA): TGTGCCAGCTCACCTAACAGTCTCTCCTACGAGCAGTACTTC. Complete variable domain (other parts from reference TRBV18 and TRBJ2-7): NAGVMQNPRHLVRRRGQEARLRCSPMKGHSHVYWYRQLPEEGLKFMVYLQKENIIDESGMPKERFSAEFPKEGPSILRIQQVVRGDSAAYFCASSPNSLSYEQYFGPGTRLTVT.

The chain combines TRBV29-1 with TRBJ2-1; 11 bases fit TRBD1. CDR1 SQVTM and CDR2 ANQGSEA come from the germline V gene. With 8 bases clipped from V and 4 bases from J, the junction kept 4 bases outside the gene matches. The CDR3 is 13 residues long. The CDR3 is CSWGTGGYNEQFF. Here the CDR3 DNA reads TGCAGCTGGGGGACAGGGGGTTACAATGAGCAGTTCTTC.

DNA of the CDR3: TGTGCCAGCAGCTTAGTCGGCATGGGGGGCACTGAAGCTTTCTTT. Translation: CASSLVGMGGTEAFF. This chain uses TRBV7-2 with TRBJ1-1, with D perhaps matching TRBD1 (5 bases). This CDR3 contains 15 residues. Germline V gives CDR1 SGHTA, CDR2 FQGNSA. V lost 1 base, J lost 4 bases, and 13 bases lay in between.

CDR3 sequence reads: CASSPRTSGNTIYF. The CDR3 nucleotides read TGTGCCAGCTCACCCAGGACTAGCGGAAACACCATATATTTT. V and J are TRBV18 and TRBJ1-3; no firm D call. There are 14 residues in the CDR3. The V and J ends lost 3 bases and 4 bases respectively, with 10 bases between them. Germline V gene data show CDR1 as KGHSH and CDR2 as LQKENI.

The V and J genes are TRBV5-1 and TRBJ2-3; 8 nucleotides match TRBD1. Germline V CDR1 and CDR2: SGHRS, YFSETQ. V lost 2 bases, J lost 0 bases, and 2 bases stayed unmatched. This CDR3 has 15 amino acids. The CDR3 DNA is TGCGCCAGCAGCTTAGACAGGGGTAGCACAGATACGCAGTATTTT. It yields the protein CASSLDRGSTDTQYF.

The rearrangement uses TRBV13 and TRBJ1-1; 10 bases match TRBD1. The ends lost 5 bases at V and 3 bases at J; junction bases unmatched: 6. CDR1 PRHDT and CDR2 FYEKMQ come from the germline V gene (reference sequence). CDR3 length: 15 residues. CDR3 in amino acids: CASSHRGQGHTEAFF. The CDR3 region has the DNA TGTGCCAGCAGCCATAGGGGACAGGGGCACACTGAAGCTTTCTTT.

The chain has TRBV7-9 and TRBJ1-2, with D possibly matching TRBD1 (6 bases). The CDR3 runs to 14 residues. Germline V CDR1 and CDR2: SEHNR, FQNEAQ (reference sequence). V was shortened by 0 bases and J by 8 bases, with 13 bases between the two germline ends. The DNA for the CDR3 is TGTGCCAGCAGCTTAGCGACGGGGCAGGGGGGCTACACCTTC. Amino acid sequence: CASSLATGQGGYTF.

This chain uses TRBV28 with TRBJ2-1; 11 bases map to TRBD2. This CDR3 region has 16 residues. Germline lookup yields CDR1 MDHEN and CDR2 SYDVKM. V dropped 7 bases and J dropped 3; count of bases not matched to a gene: 8. Written as DNA, the CDR3 is TGTGCCAGCACCCCCCGAGGGACTAGCGGCTACAATGAGCAGTTCTTC. Translated, it gives CASTPRGTSGYNEQFF.

The CDR3 DNA sequence: TGCAGCGTCGGGACAGGGGAGTCCTATGGCTACACCTTC. Amino acid sequence: CSVGTGESYGYTF. The rearrangement uses TRBV29-1 and TRBJ1-2, with 10 nucleotides matching TRBD1. The CDR3 sequence is 13 residues long. With 6 bases clipped from V and 4 bases from J, the junction kept 5 bases outside the gene matches. CDR1 is SQVTM, CDR2 ANQGSEA, per germline.